This T cell receptor (beta chain) was documented in a study of T cell repertoires in cytomegalovirus infection. Looking at the study overall: CMV infection together with matching HLA type was indicated by public TCR beta signatures.

Regarding this clonotype: Antigen: not known.

Germline-derived CDR1 and CDR2 are SGHTA and FQGNSA. CDR3 size: 18 residues. V was pared by 2 bases and J by 0 bases, with 12 bases of the junction left unmatched. In TCRdb, the reads were re-called with MiXCR into one record per CDR3 protein. The data show more than 250,000 distinct CDR3 sequences, around 13% seen once. Findings of the study overall: Of the TCR beta families, the public ones yielded a cumulative frequency that identified carriers of CMV plus the relevant HLA. Clonotype analysis showed dominance of the ex vivo response by HLA-C-restricted CMV-specific TCR beta clonotypes.

The sequence came from a human donor in good health (CMV status not recorded). Some clones in this sample may be carry-over from other donors' samples. Sequenced material: PBMCs. The V and J genes are TRBV7-2 and TRBJ1-2, with 7 bases that match TRBD1. The CDR3 is CASSLSPGQGGSNYGYTF. CDR3 DNA sequence: TGTGCCAGCAGCTTAAGCCCCGGGCAGGGGGGCTCTAACTATGGCTACACCTTC.